This entry concerns a single T cell receptor (beta chain). This clone was detected once. The antigen it binds to is not known. No much larger clonotype is one base removed from it; base qualities were not supplied. This specimen belongs to a study of OX40 agonist ivuxolimab in advanced cancers. A note on the overall study: Ivuxolimab was an agonistic, fully human IgG2 monoclonal antibody directed against OX40 (CD134), a costimulatory receptor. Intravenous ivuxolimab was administered to patients every 2 weeks at six dose levels: 0.01, 0.1, 0.3, 1.5, 3 and 10 mg/kg. Among the roughly 54 dose-escalation patients, 19 had hepatocellular carcinoma, approximately 15 melanoma, 9 renal cell carcinoma and 9 head and neck cancer. The dose-escalation cohort was 80% to 90% male with a mean age of roughly 60 years, ranging from about 20 to 80. Patients were allowed to have had prior anti-PD-1, anti-PD-L1 or anti-CTLA-4 therapy, and 40% of the dose-escalation patients had been treated with checkpoint inhibitors. Three dose-escalation patients achieved partial responses, one with hepatocellular carcinoma and two with cutaneous melanoma. The purpose of peripheral TCRbeta sequencing was to test whether ivuxolimab changed TCR sequence diversity and led to clonal T-cell expansion. The monotherapy dose-escalation portion (N of about 50 patients) of the phase I ivuxolimab trial is reported in the paper.

The trial excluded patients who had a history of autoimmune disease or who were on systemic immunosuppression. Peripheral blood for TCR sequencing was drawn from every dose cohort at baseline, at cycle 4 day 1 and at cycle 7 day 1. The samples were drawn from a first-in-human, open-label, multicenter phase I dose-escalation trial of ivuxolimab. Adults with locally advanced or metastatic melanoma, renal cell carcinoma, hepatocellular carcinoma or head and neck squamous cell carcinoma were enrolled in the trial. Before TCR sequencing, CD4+ T cells and CD8+ T cells were sorted from peripheral blood as separate populations. Genomic DNA was isolated from the sorted cells so that the TCRbeta CDR3 region could be sequenced. The immunoSEQ Assay was used to sequence the TCRbeta CDR3 regions. The clones in this table, taken by TCRdb from immuneACCESS, are in-frame only. Not every clone is retained; where verified, under half of the shortfall comes from an unresolved V gene, and the cause of the rest is unknown. This sample gives about 94,000 clones in total; 91% of them show up just once. Over 0.7% of the sample lies in the top ten.

What the research found in general, with its limitations: After ivuxolimab, CD8+ T cells had more expanded clones than CD4+ T cells on average. The antigen specificity of the peripheral T cells that underwent clonal expansion was not determined. At doses from 0.1 to 3.0 mg/kg, clonal expansion was seen in both CD4+ and CD8+ blood T cells between baseline and week 6. Partial responders in the 0.1-3.0 mg/kg groups had among the lowest normalized peripheral clonal expansion, especially among CD8+ T cells. Low levels of normalized T-cell clonal expansion were also seen in some patients who did not respond.

The trim is 4 bases for V and 0 bases for J, with a gap of 13 bases between the germline ends. Looking up the germline V gene (reference sequence) yields CDR1 GTSNPN and CDR2 SVGIG. From cysteine to phenylalanine, the CDR3 is 16 amino acids long. The read is trimmed to its CDR3 DNA, 48 bases read in frame from base 1. Sequenced material: CD4+ or CD8+ T cells sorted from blood, taken in a trial of the OX40 agonist ivuxolimab. This receptor was identified in an adult with an advanced solid tumor such as melanoma, head and neck, liver or kidney cancer. The chain was built from TRBV30 and TRBJ2-6, and the D gene may be TRBD1, 5 bases matching. The bases read TGTGCCTGGACAGGGATGGACCCCTCTGGGGCCAACGTCCTGACTTTC. Its protein reads: CAWTGMDPSGANVLTF.